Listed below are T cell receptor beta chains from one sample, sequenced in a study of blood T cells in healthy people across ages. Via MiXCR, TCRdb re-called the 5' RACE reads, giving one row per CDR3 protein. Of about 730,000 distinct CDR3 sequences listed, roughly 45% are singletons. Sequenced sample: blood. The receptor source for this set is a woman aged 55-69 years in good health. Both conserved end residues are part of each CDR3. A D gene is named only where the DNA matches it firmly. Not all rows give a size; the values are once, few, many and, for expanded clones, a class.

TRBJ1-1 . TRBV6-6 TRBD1 TGTGCCAGCAGTACGGACAGGGGGAAAGGGAACACTGAAGCTTTCTTT CASSTDRGKGNTEAFF
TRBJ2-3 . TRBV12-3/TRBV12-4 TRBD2 TGTGCCACCAGACTAGCCCCTAGCACAGATACGCAGTATTTT CATRLAPSTDTQYF
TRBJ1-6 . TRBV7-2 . TGTGCCAGCAGCTTTGGAAACAGCCGGGCTTCACCCCTCCACTTT CASSFGNSRASPLHF
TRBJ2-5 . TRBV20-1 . TGCAGTGCTAGGGCGGGATCCACTTTAAATGAGCAGTACTTC CSARAGSTLNEQYF
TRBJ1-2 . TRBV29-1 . TGCAGCGTTGATGGGGGGGTTGTAAGTGGCTACACCTTC CSVDGGVVSGYTF
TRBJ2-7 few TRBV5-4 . TGTGCCAGCAGCTTGACCGGCGTCGGGAGTAATGAGCAGTACTTC CASSLTGVGSNEQYF
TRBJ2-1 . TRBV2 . TGTGCCAGCAGTGAATCGGGCAGGTGGCTGTTCTTC CASSESGRWLFF
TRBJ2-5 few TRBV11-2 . TGTGCCAGCAGCTTCCCTCTAGAGACCCAGTACTTC CASSFPLETQYF
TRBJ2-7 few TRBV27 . TGTGCCAGCAGTCCGGACAGGAGGGCCTACGAGCAGTACTTC CASSPDRRAYEQYF
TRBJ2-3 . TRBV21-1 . TGTGCCAGCATCTTCAGGGCCCTAGCGGGAGTAGATACGCAGTATTTT CASIFRALAGVDTQYF
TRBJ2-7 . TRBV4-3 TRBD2 TGCGCCAGCAGCCTTGGTCGTTTAGCGGGAGATCACGAGCAGTACTTC CASSLGRLAGDHEQYF
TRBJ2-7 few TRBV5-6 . TGTGCCAGCAACCGGGAGTCCTACGAGCAGTACTTC CASNRESYEQYF
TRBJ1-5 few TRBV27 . TGTGCCAGCAAGCGGGACATTAGCAATCAGCCCCAGCATTTT CASKRDISNQPQHF
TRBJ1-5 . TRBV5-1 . TGCGCCAGCAGCGCGGGACTGGAGGGCTCTCAGCCCCAGCATTTT CASSAGLEGSQPQHF
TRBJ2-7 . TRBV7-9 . TGTGCCAGCAGCTCGAGACAGGCCCCCTACGAGCAGTACTTC CASSSRQAPYEQYF
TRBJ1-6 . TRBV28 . TGTGCCAGCAGTTCCCCGGTTGCGAGCTCCTATAATTCACCCCTCCACTTT CASSSPVASSYNSPLHF
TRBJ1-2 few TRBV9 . TGTGCCAGCAGCGTAGGGCTTCTAGGGGGAGCGGGTGGCTACACCTTC CASSVGLLGGAGGYTF
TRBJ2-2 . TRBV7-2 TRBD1 TGTGCCAGCAGCACGGGACAGGGGGCTTACACCGGGGGGCTGTTTTTT CASSTGQGAYTGGLFF
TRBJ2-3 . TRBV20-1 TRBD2 TGCAGTGCTAGAGTAGCGGGGGCTACGCAGTATTTT CSARVAGATQYF
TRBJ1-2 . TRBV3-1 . TGTGCCAGCAGCCCCGGCGGGTCTGGGAACTATGGCTACACCTTC CASSPGGSGNYGYTF
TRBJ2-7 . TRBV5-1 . TGCGCCAGCAGCTCGCGCATACGCCCTACCTACGAGCAGTACTTC CASSSRIRPTYEQYF
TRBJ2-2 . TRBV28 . TGTGCCAGCAGTGCCCAACCCCTGATCACCGGGGAGCTGTTTTTT CASSAQPLITGELFF
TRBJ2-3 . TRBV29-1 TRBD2 TGCAGCGTTGGGCTAGCGGGAGTTTCGGGCACAGATACGCAGTATTTT CSVGLAGVSGTDTQYF
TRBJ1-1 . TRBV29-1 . TGCAGCGTCGGGGGCCAGGGGAACTTCAGGAACACTGAAGCTTTCTTT CSVGGQGNFRNTEAFF
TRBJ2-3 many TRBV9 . TGTGCCAGCAGTAACAGAGATACGCAGTATTTT CASSNRDTQYF
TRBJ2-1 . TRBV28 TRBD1 TGTGCCAGCAGTTTATCGGGACAGTACAATGAGCAGTTCTTC CASSLSGQYNEQFF
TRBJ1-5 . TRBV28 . TGTGCCAGCAGCCTCAACCCCACCCATCAGCCCCAGCATTTT CASSLNPTHQPQHF
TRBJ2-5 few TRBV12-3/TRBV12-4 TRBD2 TGTGCCAGCAGTGCCGGGGGGACTAGCGGGGGGGTAGAGACCCAGTACTTC CASSAGGTSGGVETQYF
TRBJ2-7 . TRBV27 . TGTGCCAGCAGTTCCATTCGCTCATCGGAGGGGAGAAGCTCCTACGAGCAGTACTTC CASSSIRSSEGRSSYEQYF
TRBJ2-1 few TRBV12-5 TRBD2 TGTGCTAGTGGTTTGGTAGTGGCCGGTAGCGGGAGCCACAATGAGCAGTTCTTC CASGLVVAGSGSHNEQFF
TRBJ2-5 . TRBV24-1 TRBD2 TGTGCCACCAAGGCTAGCGGGGAGGGCTACAATGGGCAGTACTTC CATKASGEGYNGQYF
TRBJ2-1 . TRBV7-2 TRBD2 TGTGCCAGCAGCGCGGGACTAGCGGGAGCACTGAATGAGCAGTTCTTC CASSAGLAGALNEQFF
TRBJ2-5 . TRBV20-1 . TGCAGTGCGACCCCAAATATGTTAAATGAGCAGTACTTC CSATPNMLNEQYF
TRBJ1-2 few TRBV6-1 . TGTGCCAGCAGGATACAGACACGAGTGTGGGGCTACACCTTC CASRIQTRVWGYTF